These 2 T cell receptor beta chains were sequenced from one sample in a study of a mutant IDH1 vaccine in newly diagnosed glioma. Assay: immunoSEQ multiplex PCR; the TCRdb copy retains only in-frame clones and omits some. The sample has about 32,000 clones; around 84% are singletons. Their antigens are not known. The time point is: week 35, safety follow-up. Doses of 300 ug of mutant IDH1 20-mer peptide were given with topical imiquimod. Here the sequenced sample was PBMCs, taken from a glioma patient whose treatment included an IDH1 peptide vaccine. These receptor sequences come from a man aged 30-40 years with glioma.

This chain's CDR3 is CASSPEGFTDTQYF. As DNA, the CDR3 is TGCGCCAGCAGCCCGGAGGGCTTCACAGATACGCAGTATTTT. The rearrangement links TRBV5-1 to TRBJ2-3; D possibly corresponds to TRBD2 (6 bases). This CDR3 spans 14 amino acids. Germline values: CDR1 SGHRS, CDR2 YFSETQ. Trimming cost V 4 bases and J 2 bases, with 11 bases left between them. Full variable domain (rest looked up from reference TRBV5-1 and TRBJ2-3): KAGVTQTPRYLIKTRGQQVTLSCSPISGHRSVSWYQQTPGQGLQFLFEYFSETQRNKGNFPGRFSGRQFSNSRSEMNVSTLELGDSALYLCASSPEGFTDTQYFGPGTRLTVL.

The chain joins TRBV18 to TRBJ2-2; D is possibly TRBD1 or TRBD2 (5 bases each). Trimming took 9 bases from V and 0 from J, leaving 8 bases between them. The CDR3 is made up of 13 amino acids. The germline CDR1 and CDR2 sequences are KGHSH and LQKENI. The CDR3 region has the DNA TGTGCCAGTGGGGGACCGAACACCGGGGAGCTGTTTTTT. Protein sequence: CASGGPNTGELFF.